Following are 32 T cell receptor beta chains from one sample sequenced in a study of blood T cell repertoires in COVID-19. Some clones are missing from TCRdb's copy, which holds only in-frame ones; the method was immunoSEQ multiplex PCR. The sample has about 220,000 clones; about 86% are singletons. Sequenced material: peripheral blood. Source of these receptors: a woman between 50 and 59 years old with COVID-19, enrolled during active disease.

The chain has TRBV19 and TRBJ2-2; possible D gene TRBD1, 6 bases. CDR3 length: 14 amino acids. Germline CDR1 and CDR2: LNHDA and SQIVND (reference sequence). V was clipped by 4 bases and J by 6 bases, with 12 bases between them. CDR3: CASSNRDGSGELFF. CDR3 DNA: TGTGCCAGTAGTAACAGGGACGGTTCCGGGGAGCTGTTTTTT.

The chain combines TRBV2 with TRBJ2-7; 11 nucleotides align to TRBD2. The germline V gene encodes CDR1 SNHLY and CDR2 FYNNEI. V lost 8 bases, J lost 2 bases, and 5 bases stayed unmatched. The CDR3 runs 14 residues. In nucleotides, the CDR3 is TGTGCCAGCCTACGACTAGCGGGGACCTACGAGCAGTACTTC. It encodes CASLRLAGTYEQYF.

This chain connects TRBV19 to TRBJ1-3; 9 bases are a match to TRBD1. The CDR3 totals 15 residues. CDR1 is LNHDA and CDR2 is SQIVND in the germline V gene (reference sequence). J lost 7 bases, V lost 3 bases, and 7 bases had no gene match. In DNA form, the CDR3 reads TGTGCCAGTAGTATTTTCACAGGGGGCTTGAACACCATATATTTT. It yields the protein CASSIFTGGLNTIYF.

This clone was observed a few times. The rearrangement uses TRBV13 and TRBJ2-3; D not certain. Trimming left V 3 bases short and J 1 base short, with 5 bases between. The CDR3 loop spans 13 amino acids. Germline values: CDR1 PRHDT, CDR2 FYEKMQ (reference sequence). The CDR3 loop reads CASSFGRTDTQYF. CDR3 coding DNA: TGTGCCAGCAGCTTTGGCCGCACAGATACGCAGTATTTT.

The rearrangement uses TRBV11-3 and TRBJ2-4, with 8 bases matching TRBD2. J lost 4 bases, V lost 2 bases, and 4 bases had no gene match. The germline V gene encodes CDR1 SGHNT and CDR2 YENEEA. The CDR3 is 15 amino acids. The CDR3 nucleotides are TGTGCCAGCAGCTTATTTTCGGGGGGGAAAAACATTCAGTACTTC. Translation: CASSLFSGGKNIQYF.

This chain joins TRBV12-3 or TRBV12-4 and TRBJ1-2; no reliable D call. The CDR3 spans 13 residues. Trimming removed 5 bases at V and 8 bases at J, with 15 bases between. This chain's CDR3 is CASSSGLGSGYTF. The CDR3 DNA reads as TGTGCCAGCAGTAGCGGATTAGGGTCCGGCTACACCTTC.

This clone was detected a few times. V and J are TRBV5-4 and TRBJ1-2; 8 nucleotides line up with TRBD1. Trimming cost V 4 bases and J 8 bases; bases outside gene matches: 7. Germline V gives CDR1 SGHNT, CDR2 YYREEE (reference sequence). This CDR3 spans 13 amino acids. For the CDR3, the DNA is TGTGCCAGCAGCCCCCCGGACAGGGTGGGCTACACCTTC. The encoded protein is CASSPPDRVGYTF. The entire variable domain, with the rest obtained from reference TRBV5-4 and TRBJ1-2, is as follows: ETGVTQSPTHLIKTRGQQVTLRCSSQSGHNTVSWYQQALGQGPQFIFQYYREEENGRGNFPPRFSGLQFPNYSSELNVNALELDDSALYLCASSPPDRVGYTFGSGTRLTVV.

V and J are TRBV4-1 and TRBJ2-7, with 10 bases matching TRBD2. The V gene end was trimmed by 4 bases and the J gene end by 4 bases; junction bases not matched to a gene: 7. The CDR3 has 15 residues. Germline assignment: CDR1 MGHRA and CDR2 YSYEKL. CDR3 coding DNA: TGCGCCAGCAGCCCGAGCGGGGGGGCCTCGTACGAGCAGTACTTC. Its protein is CASSPSGGASYEQYF.

V and J are TRBV19 and TRBJ1-1; TRBD1 aligns across 7 bases. The CDR3 extends over 15 amino acids. V shed 6 bases, J shed 6 bases, and the junction held 13 bases outside the gene matches. Germline V gene sequence: CDR1 LNHDA, CDR2 SQIVND (reference sequence). The CDR3 coding sequence is TGTGCCAGTAGATCAGCAGGGGGATTTAGGGCTGAAGCTTTCTTT. Its translation is CASRSAGGFRAEAFF. The variable domain in full, with the rest retrieved from reference TRBV19 and TRBJ1-1, is DGGITQSPKYLFRKEGQNVTLSCEQNLNHDAMYWYRQDPGQGLRLIYYSQIVNDFQKGDIAEGYSVSREKKESFPLTVTSAQKNPTAFYLCASRSAGGFRAEAFFGQGTRLTVV.

As to this clone: This sequence may be a read error, since a much larger clone differs from it by one base. The genes are TRBV27 and TRBJ1-3; a possible D gene is TRBD1 (6 bases). V was trimmed by 4 bases and J by 2 bases, leaving 6 bases between them. Germline CDR1 is MNHEY and CDR2 is SMNVEV (reference sequence). The CDR3 is 13 amino acids. CDR3 loop: CASSYRAGNTIYF. Written as DNA, the CDR3 is TGTGCCAGCAGTTACAGGGCTGGAAACACCATATATTTT.

The chain links TRBV27 to TRBJ2-5; possibly TRBD1 for D (5 bases). The CDR3 is 15 residues long. Germline V gene lookup returns CDR1 MNHEY and CDR2 SMNVEV (reference sequence). V was shortened by 1 base and J by 1 base, with 10 bases between the two germline ends. The DNA of the CDR3 is TGTGCCAGCAGTTTATTCACAGGAACCCAAGAGACCCAGTACTTC. Translation gives CASSLFTGTQETQYF.

CDR3 nucleotide sequence: TGTGCCAGTAGTAACACGAACACTGAAGCTTTCTTT. It encodes CASSNTNTEAFF. V gene TRBV19 combines with J gene TRBJ1-1; D call uncertain. The CDR3 consists of 12 residues. Trimming left V 4 bases short and J 1 base short, with 4 bases between. Germline V gene lookup returns CDR1 LNHDA and CDR2 SQIVND (reference sequence).

This clone was seen once. The chain couples TRBV30 to TRBJ2-2; 10 bases align to TRBD1. Germline V gives CDR1 GTSNPN, CDR2 SVGIG (reference sequence). CDR3 length: 16 residues. J was trimmed by 7 bases and V by 4 bases; bases with no gene match: 12. The CDR3 DNA reads as TGTGCCTGGACCAGGAGAGGACAGGGGGGAATCGGGGAGCTGTTTTTT. Translation gives CAWTRRGQGGIGELFF.

This clone appeared a few times. The chain employs TRBV30 and TRBJ1-2; TRBD1 matches 9 bases. CDR1 is GTSNPN and CDR2 is SVGIG in the germline V gene (reference sequence). The CDR3 is 17 residues long. V lost 0 bases, J lost 2 bases, and 10 bases stayed unmatched. The CDR3 coding sequence is TGTGCCTGGAGTGTACGAACAGGGGGCAGGCAGAACTATGGCTACACCTTC. This encodes CAWSVRTGGRQNYGYTF. The entire variable domain, with the rest obtained from reference TRBV30 and TRBJ1-2, is as follows: SQTIHQWPATLVQPVGSPLSLECTVEGTSNPNLYWYRQAAGRGLQLLFYSVGIGQISSEVPQNLSASRPQDRQFILSSKKLLLSDSGFYLCAWSVRTGGRQNYGYTFGSGTRLTVV.

This rearrangement joins TRBV6-1 to TRBJ1-5; 8 bases match TRBD1. This CDR3 contains 17 residues. The germline V gene encodes CDR1 MNHNS and CDR2 SASEGT. V was pared by 4 bases and J by 4 bases, with 12 bases of the junction left unmatched. CDR3 loop: CASSAGTGGGGNQPQHF. The CDR3 bases are TGTGCCAGCAGTGCCGGCACAGGGGGTGGAGGGAATCAGCCCCAGCATTTT.

The rearrangement links TRBV5-8 to TRBJ1-6; D not certain. Trimming took 2 bases from V and 6 from J, leaving 12 bases between them. CDR1 and CDR2 from the germline V gene are SGHTS and YDEGEE. CDR3 length: 15 amino acids. The CDR3 here is CASSLEGSGNSPLHF. As DNA, the CDR3 is TGTGCCAGCAGCTTAGAGGGTAGCGGTAATTCACCCCTCCACTTT.

The V gene is TRBV4-1, the J gene TRBJ2-1; no definite D call. CDR3 size: 14 residues. Between the trimmed V and J ends, which lost 0 bases and 7 bases, there was a span of 10 bases. Per germline, CDR1 MGHRA and CDR2 YSYEKL. The chain's CDR3 is CASSQDPSLNEQFF. DNA of the CDR3: TGCGCCAGCAGCCAAGATCCGTCCCTGAATGAGCAGTTCTTC.

CDR3 in DNA: TGTGCCAGCAGACCCTTCGGACAGTTTAGCTCCTACGAGCAGTACGTC. Encoded protein: CASRPFGQFSSYEQYV. This chain connects TRBV7-9 to TRBJ2-7, with D possibly being TRBD1 (6 bases). The CDR3 contains 16 residues. Trimming stripped 6 bases from V and 0 bases from J, with 18 bases between. Germline CDR1 is SEHNR and CDR2 is FQNEAQ (reference sequence).

This rearrangement joins TRBV5-1 to TRBJ1-2; the D is unclear. Germline CDR1 and CDR2: SGHRS and YFSETQ. This CDR3 has 14 residues. V was trimmed by 1 base and J by 3 bases, leaving 10 bases between them. CDR3 sequence: CASSLSNRDYGYTF. DNA for the CDR3: TGCGCCAGCAGCTTGAGTAACCGAGACTATGGCTACACCTTC.

CDR3 DNA sequence: TGTGCCAGCAGCTTGGTTCCGGGGTTAGATACGCAGTATTTT. It yields the protein CASSLVPGLDTQYF. The J gene is TRBJ2-3, the V gene TRBV5-5; D might be TRBD2 (5 bases). Germline CDR1 reads SGHKS; CDR2 reads YYEKEE (reference sequence). Trimming pared 0 bases from V and 5 bases from J, leaving 10 bases between. This CDR3 contains 14 residues.

The V call is TRBV30, the J call TRBJ1-2, with D possibly matching TRBD1 (6 bases). Looked up from germline, CDR1 is GTSNPN and CDR2 is SVGIG (reference sequence). The CDR3 is made up of 12 amino acids. V was cut by 0 bases and J by 5 bases, with 7 bases left in between. CDR3 nucleotide sequence: TGTGCCTGGAGTGTAACAGGGTATGGCTACACCTTC. Amino acids: CAWSVTGYGYTF.

Details on this clone: This specimen includes other DNA sequences encoding the same CDR3. This chain uses TRBV19 with TRBJ2-3; 9 bases agree with TRBD2. The CDR3 loop spans 14 amino acids. J gave up 6 bases and V 3 bases, and 4 bases lay outside the gene matches. The germline gives CDR1 LNHDA, CDR2 SQIVND (reference sequence). DNA for the CDR3: TGTGCCAGTAGTATTAGCGGGGGTGAGGATACGCAGTATTTT. Protein sequence: CASSISGGEDTQYF.

The rearrangement joins TRBV14 to TRBJ1-2; no definite D call. The CDR3 is 13 residues long. CDR1 SGHDN and CDR2 FVKESK come from the germline V gene. Trimming shortened V by 1 base and J by 8 bases, and 11 bases separated the two germline ends. Written as DNA, the CDR3 is TGTGCCAGCAGCCAAGTGGGCAGGATGGGCTACACCTTC. The encoded protein is CASSQVGRMGYTF. Using reference TRBV14 and TRBJ1-2 for the parts outside the CDR3, the full variable domain is EAGVTQFPSHSVIEKGQTVTLRCDPISGHDNLYWYRRVMGKEIKFLLHFVKESKQDESGMPNNRFLAERTGGTYSTLKVQPAELEDSGVYFCASSQVGRMGYTFGSGTRLTVV.

The rearrangement uses TRBV28 and TRBJ1-2, with D perhaps TRBD1 (5 bases). The germline V gene encodes CDR1 MDHEN and CDR2 SYDVKM. The CDR3 is made up of 15 amino acids. V lost 2 bases and J 4 bases, leaving 14 bases between the germline ends. The CDR3 spells CASSLAGGSGYGYTF. The DNA for the CDR3 is TGTGCCAGCAGTTTAGCGGGGGGTTCGGGCTATGGCTACACCTTC.

The chain combines TRBV21-1 with TRBJ2-3; the listed D gene, TRBD2, was not tested against the DNA. TRBV21-1 is a pseudogene. CDR3 size: 17 residues. CDR3 DNA: TGTGCCAGCAGCAAAGCGGTAGACAGCGGGGGGGGAGATACGCAGTATTTT. Translated: CASSKAVDSGGGDTQYF.

This clone was seen a handful of times. The rearrangement joins TRBV10-3 to TRBJ2-1; a possible D gene is TRBD2 (6 bases). Germline CDR1 ENHRY, CDR2 SYGVKD. This CDR3 has 13 residues. V lost 6 bases to trimming and J lost 6 bases, with 12 bases between them. The CDR3 loop is CAISRLDLNEQFF. CDR3 nucleotide sequence: TGTGCCATCAGCCGACTAGATCTCAATGAGCAGTTCTTC.

This chain links TRBV27 with TRBJ2-5; a weak D match, TRBD2 (5 bases). Trimming removed 0 bases at V and 5 bases at J, with 13 bases between. This CDR3 is 15 amino acids long. Germline CDR1 MNHEY, CDR2 SMNVEV (reference sequence). The CDR3 region is CASSLSLRGGETQYF. The CDR3 coding sequence is TGTGCCAGCAGTTTATCGCTCAGAGGAGGCGAGACCCAGTACTTC.

The chain couples TRBV6-6 to TRBJ2-4; D possibly corresponds to TRBD2 (7 bases). The V gene's germline CDR1 is MNHNY and CDR2 SVGAGI (reference sequence). V lost 1 base and J 8 bases, leaving 15 bases between the germline ends. The CDR3 extends over 15 amino acids. CDR3 amino acids: CASSYYRGAGDIQYF. Written as DNA, the CDR3 is TGTGCCAGCAGTTACTACCGGGGGGCCGGAGACATTCAGTACTTC.

This clone was counted a single time. V and J are TRBV3-1 (or the pseudogene TRBV3-2) and TRBJ2-7; 11 positions agree with TRBD2. V lost 1 base, J lost 6 bases, and 2 bases stayed unmatched. This CDR3 is built from 14 residues. Germline CDR1 reads LGHDT; CDR2 reads YNNKEL (reference sequence). The CDR3 region is CASSQGTSGSEQYF. DNA for the CDR3: TGTGCCAGCAGCCAAGGGACTAGCGGGTCCGAGCAGTACTTC.

This chain uses TRBV7-2 with TRBJ2-7, with D maybe TRBD2 (6 bases). The CDR3 spans 15 residues. V lost 5 bases and J lost 1, with 15 bases in between. Looked up from germline, CDR1 is SGHTA and CDR2 is FQGNSA. The CDR3 nucleotides are TGTGCCAGCAGCCCGAAAGCGGGTTCTTCCTACGAGCAGTACTTC. This sequence encodes CASSPKAGSSYEQYF.

The chain combines TRBV29-1 with TRBJ1-1; TRBD1 is a possible D gene (5 bases). The CDR3 length is 13 residues. Germline V CDR1 and CDR2: SQVTM, ANQGSEA. The CDR3 DNA reads as TGCAGTGGGCAGGGCTGGATGAACACTGAAGCTTTCTTT. This sequence encodes CSGQGWMNTEAFF.

The chain uses TRBV4-1 and TRBJ2-3; 15 bases fit TRBD2. CDR3 length: 19 amino acids. Unmatched junction bases numbered 12, after V lost 3 bases and J lost 5 bases. Germline V gives CDR1 MGHRA, CDR2 YSYEKL. The CDR3 region is CASSHQPRTSGGAGDTQYF. In DNA, the CDR3 is TGCGCCAGCAGCCATCAACCCCGGACTAGCGGGGGGGCCGGAGATACGCAGTATTTT.